The 24 T cell receptor beta chains below come from one sample, sequenced in a study of blood T cell repertoires in COVID-19. Clones were sequenced by immunoSEQ multiplex PCR, and TCRdb holds only the in-frame ones, with some missing. The table includes over 150,000 clones, approximately 84% detected once. The sample taken for sequencing was peripheral blood. The receptors shown here come from a middle-aged man with acute or convalescent COVID-19.

Only a few counts were recorded for this clone. This chain uses TRBV19 with TRBJ1-2, with D maybe TRBD1 (5 bases). Trimming left V 7 bases short and J 4 bases short, with 10 bases between. Germline V lookup: CDR1 LNHDA, CDR2 SQIVND (reference sequence). The CDR3 contains 12 residues. CDR3 sequence (DNA): TGTGCCAGTAACCCAGGGTCCTATGGCTACACCTTC. Translation: CASNPGSYGYTF.

This rearrangement joins TRBV19 to TRBJ2-2, with 11 bases identical to TRBD2. Trimming took 6 bases from V and 5 from J; bases not matched to a gene: 11. The CDR3 has 17 residues. Looked up from germline, CDR1 is LNHDA and CDR2 is SQIVND (reference sequence). DNA of the CDR3: TGTGCCAGTAGGGCGACTAGCGGGGCCTCCTCGACCGGGGAGCTGTTTTTT. Translated: CASRATSGASSTGELFF. The entire variable domain, with the rest obtained from reference TRBV19 and TRBJ2-2, is as follows: DGGITQSPKYLFRKEGQNVTLSCEQNLNHDAMYWYRQDPGQGLRLIYYSQIVNDFQKGDIAEGYSVSREKKESFPLTVTSAQKNPTAFYLCASRATSGASSTGELFFGEGSRLTVL.

The chain couples TRBV15 to TRBJ1-5, with TRBD1 matching over 11 bases. The V segment lost 3 bases and the J segment 6 bases; nucleotides outside the gene matches: 4. The CDR3 loop spans 15 amino acids. Germline CDR1 and CDR2: LNHNV and YYDKDF (reference sequence). CDR3 sequence (DNA): TGTGCCACCAGCAGCGGGGACAGGGGGACTCAGCCCCAGCATTTT. Protein sequence: CATSSGDRGTQPQHF.

The rearrangement uses TRBV24-1 and TRBJ1-6; D is uncertain. CDR3 length equals 15 residues. Germline V lookup: CDR1 KGHDR, CDR2 SFDVKD. V shed 2 bases and J shed 0 bases, with 4 bases lying between them. This CDR3 is CATSDSGSYNSPLHF. The CDR3 DNA sequence: TGTGCCACCAGTGATTCGGGCTCCTATAATTCACCCCTCCACTTT.

The rearrangement links TRBV4-1 to TRBJ1-5; TRBD1 is a possible D gene (5 bases). This CDR3 comprises 16 residues. Germline V gene sequence: CDR1 MGHRA, CDR2 YSYEKL. V lost 3 bases, J lost 3 bases, and 15 bases lay in between. The CDR3 region has the DNA TGCGCCAGCAGCCAGACATCGGGGGGGGTCAATCAGCCCCAGCATTTT. It yields the protein CASSQTSGGVNQPQHF.

The V call is TRBV6-5, the J call TRBJ1-2; D is ambiguous. V lost 2 bases, J lost 5 bases, and 9 bases lay in between. Germline CDR1 and CDR2: MNHEY and SVGAGI. This CDR3 region has 13 residues. For the CDR3, the DNA is TGTGCCAGCAGTTACCGGGATAGATATGGCTACACCTTC. It yields the protein CASSYRDRYGYTF.

J is TRBJ2-5 and V is TRBV12-3 or TRBV12-4, with 10 bases that match TRBD1. The CDR3 runs 13 residues. The V and J ends lost 6 bases and 5 bases, in that order; junction bases with no gene match: 3. The CDR3 DNA reads TGTGCCAGCAGGACAGGGGGCGGTGAGACCCAGTACTTC. This translates into CASRTGGGETQYF.

V gene TRBV9 combines with J gene TRBJ1-1; 9 bases line up with TRBD1. Losses at the gene ends were 4 bases for V and 3 bases for J; bases not matched to a gene: 10. This CDR3 has 16 amino acids. Per the germline V gene, CDR1 is SGDLS and CDR2 is YYNGEE. The CDR3 sequence: CASSPNPGQGYTEAFF. The CDR3 DNA sequence: TGTGCCAGCAGCCCCAATCCGGGACAGGGTTACACTGAAGCTTTCTTT.

V usage is TRBV18 and J usage is TRBJ2-1, with 9 nucleotides matching TRBD1. V dropped 2 bases and J dropped 0; count of bases not matched to a gene: 2. This CDR3 comprises 16 residues. The germline V gene has CDR1 KGHSH and CDR2 LQKENI. CDR3 sequence (DNA): TGTGCCAGCTCACCAAGGGGACAGGGCTCCTACAATGAGCAGTTCTTC. This translates into CASSPRGQGSYNEQFF.

The V call is TRBV27, the J call TRBJ2-2, with D uncertain. CDR1 and CDR2 from the germline V gene are MNHEY and SMNVEV (reference sequence). The CDR3 totals 15 residues. V dropped 4 bases and J dropped 1 base, with 10 bases sitting between them. The CDR3 bases are TGTGCCAGCAGTTCTTGGCAGGAGAACACCGGGGAGCTGTTTTTT. Its translation is CASSSWQENTGELFF.

The chain employs TRBV3-1 (or the pseudogene TRBV3-2) and TRBJ2-1; 14 bases agree with TRBD2. The V gene's germline CDR1 is LGHDT and CDR2 YNNKEL (reference sequence). The CDR3 length is 16 residues. V was pared by 5 bases and J by 9 bases, with 9 bases of the junction left unmatched. The CDR3 region has the DNA TGTGCCAGCAGCAAAAGTGGGACTAGCGGGGGTGGTGAGCAGTTCTTC. It is translated as CASSKSGTSGGGEQFF.

The chain recombines TRBV23-1 with TRBJ2-1; 11 positions match TRBD1. Being an ORF, TRBV23-1 has a function that is uncertain. The CDR3 length is 16 residues. The ends lost 6 bases at V and 6 bases at J; junction bases unmatched: 10. This CDR3 is CASSETGTGGFNEQFF. The CDR3 DNA sequence: TGCGCCAGCAGCGAGACCGGGACAGGGGGATTCAATGAGCAGTTCTTC.

The CDR3 is CASSHPSTVGTGELFF. DNA of the CDR3: TGTGCCAGCAGCCATCCTAGTACTGTCGGCACCGGGGAGCTGTTTTTT. This chain connects TRBV16 to TRBJ2-2; D gene uncertain. The CDR3 is made up of 16 amino acids. V was cut by 3 bases and J by 4 bases, with 15 bases left in between. Germline-derived CDR1 and CDR2 are KGHSY and FQNENV.

This chain connects TRBV7-9 to TRBJ1-2; D gene unclear. CDR3 length equals 14 residues. The V and J ends lost 1 base and 3 bases respectively, with 9 bases between them. The germline CDR1 and CDR2 sequences are SEHNR and FQNEAQ (reference sequence). The CDR3, as DNA: TGTGCCAGCAGCTTAGTGGTGCAGGACTATGGCTACACCTTC. This gives the protein CASSLVVQDYGYTF. Combining the CDR3 with reference TRBV7-9 and TRBJ1-2 gives the whole variable domain DTGVSQNPRHKITKRGQNVTFRCDPISEHNRLYWYRQTLGQGPEFLTYFQNEAQLEKSRLLSDRFSAERPKGSFSTLEIQRTEQGDSAMYLCASSLVVQDYGYTFGSGTRLTVV.

The chain joins TRBV30 to TRBJ1-1; D may be TRBD1 (5 bases). Trimming stripped 5 bases from V and 7 bases from J, with 17 bases between. The CDR3 length is 13 residues. Looked up from germline, CDR1 is GTSNPN and CDR2 is SVGIG (reference sequence). The CDR3 loop reads CAWGVMGGSEAFF. The CDR3 DNA reads TGTGCCTGGGGCGTTATGGGGGGGAGTGAAGCTTTCTTT.

The rearrangement uses TRBV5-6 and TRBJ2-7, with 8 bases fitting TRBD2. The germline CDR1 and CDR2 sequences are SGHDT and YYEEEE. V gave up 4 bases and J gave up 4 bases; unmatched junction bases: 7. The CDR3 covers 14 residues. The DNA for the CDR3 is TGTGCCAGCAGCCCGGGGAGCGGGGGTTACGAGCAGTACTTC. Translating gives CASSPGSGGYEQYF.

The V call is TRBV4-2, the J call TRBJ1-6; 8 bases fit TRBD1. There are 18 residues in the CDR3. Germline V gene data show CDR1 as LGHNA and CDR2 as YNFKEQ. The V and J ends lost 1 base and 3 bases, in that order; junction bases with no gene match: 8. Here the CDR3 DNA reads TGTGCCAGCAGCCAAGGTCGGAATGGACAGGGCTATAATTCACCCCTCCACTTT. It specifies CASSQGRNGQGYNSPLHF.

The chain combines TRBV2 with TRBJ1-1; 7 bases are a match to TRBD1. There are 13 residues in the CDR3. V shed 7 bases and J 3 bases; nucleotides not matched to a gene: 5. Germline CDR1 is SNHLY and CDR2 is FYNNEI. CDR3 sequence reads: CASKRGLDTEAFF. CDR3 DNA sequence: TGTGCCAGCAAGAGGGGGCTTGACACTGAAGCTTTCTTT.

The chain links TRBV9 to TRBJ2-3; 8 bases fit TRBD1. Germline CDR1 reads SGDLS; CDR2 reads YYNGEE. The junction had 1 base not matched to a gene; V was cut back by 0 bases and J by 1 base. This CDR3 has 15 amino acids. CDR3 residues: CASSVETGGTDTQYF. For the CDR3, the DNA is TGTGCCAGCAGCGTAGAGACAGGGGGCACAGATACGCAGTATTTT.

This rearrangement joins TRBV7-2 to TRBJ2-2; TRBD1 aligns across 8 bases. Per germline, CDR1 SGHTA and CDR2 FQGNSA. The CDR3 runs 14 residues. J gave up 4 bases and V 6 bases, and 4 bases lay outside the gene matches. The CDR3 DNA follows: TGTGCCAGCAGTTTCGACAGGGGCACCGGGGAGCTGTTTTTT. Translated: CASSFDRGTGELFF.

V usage is TRBV20-1 and J usage is TRBJ1-1; possible D gene TRBD1, 5 bases. Trimming took off 3 bases at V and 1 base at J, with 9 bases between the two ends. Looked up from germline, CDR1 is DFQATT and CDR2 is SNEGSKA (reference sequence). This CDR3 is 13 amino acids long. The CDR3 nucleotides are TGCAGTGCTAGTCCCAGGGAGAACACTGAAGCTTTCTTT. Its protein product is CSASPRENTEAFF.

The rearrangement links TRBV20-1 to TRBJ2-5; tentatively, D is TRBD2 (5 bases). This CDR3 is built from 13 residues. V lost 3 bases and J 7 bases, leaving 15 bases between the germline ends. In germline, CDR1 is DFQATT, CDR2 SNEGSKA (reference sequence). CDR3 loop: CSASDLKAGTQYF. CDR3 coding DNA: TGCAGTGCTAGTGACCTCAAGGCGGGGACCCAGTACTTC.

The chain recombines TRBV14 with TRBJ2-3, with D uncertain. The length of the CDR3 is 17 residues. V was cut by 1 base and J by 2 bases, with 16 bases left in between. Germline CDR1 and CDR2: SGHDN and FVKESK. As DNA, the CDR3 is TGTGCCAGCAGCCAAGTCAGTACACCAGTCCACACAGATACGCAGTATTTT. Its protein is CASSQVSTPVHTDTQYF.

The rearrangement joins TRBV6-5 to TRBJ1-5, with 8 bases identical to TRBD1. CDR3 length: 15 amino acids. The junction had 11 bases not matched to a gene; V was cut back by 7 bases and J by 6 bases. Germline V gives CDR1 MNHEY, CDR2 SVGAGI. CDR3 sequence (DNA): TGTGCCAGCACCCTCAGAGGACAGGGAGGTCAGCCCCAGCATTTT. Protein product: CASTLRGQGGQPQHF.